In its sample, the clone carrying this T cell receptor beta chain ranks as medium-sized. TCRdb independently ran MiXCR on the 5' RACE reads; one entry per CDR3 protein. Counted here are about 170,000 distinct CDR3 sequences, 9.5% to 11% occurring once; the ten biggest clones make up 35% to 45%. The data belong to a study of T cells after yellow fever vaccination. The CDR3 runs 16 residues. CDR1 is LGHNA, CDR2 YNFKEQ, per germline. J lost 1 base, V lost 0 bases, and 1 base had no gene match. This TCR was recovered from a man in his late teens or twenties who received the YFV17D yellow fever vaccine. The rearrangement uses TRBV4-2 and TRBJ2-3; 10 bases are shared with TRBD2. The material sequenced was CD8+ T cells sorted from PBMCs, taken 15 days after the yellow fever booster vaccination. CDR3 nucleotide sequence: TGTGCCAGCAGCCAAGATCTAGCGGGGGGCACAGATACGCAGTATTTT. Residues: CASSQDLAGGTDTQYF.